A selection of T cell receptor beta chains follows, all from one sample in a study of immune characterization of retroperitoneal liposarcoma. TCRdb independently ran MiXCR on the PCR reads; one entry per CDR3 protein. The sample lists some 2,100 distinct CDR3 sequences; around 41% were seen once. Sample: tumor tissue. These receptors came from a male donor with retroperitoneal liposarcoma. Both conserved end residues are part of each CDR3. The D gene is left open where the match is weak. Some rows mark clone size as missing; the rest say once, few, many or name a class of expanded clone.

v_call	d_call	clone_size	j_call	cdr3_nt	cdr3_aa
TRBV27	TRBD2	NA	TRBJ2-1	TGTGCCAGCAGTTCGGGACTAGACAATGAGCAGTTCTTC	CASSSGLDNEQFF
TRBV7-8	TRBD2	NA	TRBJ2-1	TGTGCCAGCAGCTTCCCAGCGGGGGGGCCCAATGAGCAGTTCTTC	CASSFPAGGPNEQFF
TRBV7-6	TRBD1	once	TRBJ2-1	TGTGCCAGCAGCTTAGGGACAGGGGTTGAGCAGTTCTTC	CASSLGTGVEQFF
TRBV6-1	NA	few	TRBJ1-2	TGTGCCAGCAGTGAACAGTATAGCTATGGCTACACCTTC	CASSEQYSYGYTF
TRBV6-1	TRBD2	once	TRBJ2-1	TGTGCCAGCAGCCTCTTTGCGGGGGAAATGCAGCAGTTCTTC	CASSLFAGEMQQFF
TRBV27	NA	NA	TRBJ2-1	TGTGCCAGCAGTTTATCGGACATAGGACGGGGCAATGAGCAGTTCTTC	CASSLSDIGRGNEQFF
TRBV7-2	TRBD2	medium-sized	TRBJ2-7	TGTGCCAGCAGCCCATCTAGCGGGAGGGCCTACGAGCAGTACTTC	CASSPSSGRAYEQYF
TRBV7-8	TRBD1	NA	TRBJ2-1	TGTGCCAGCAGCTTCGACAGGGTGGGGAATAATGAGCAGTTCTTC	CASSFDRVGNNEQFF
TRBV6-5	NA	NA	TRBJ1-1	TGTGCCAGCAGTTCGCAGGGGAGGGTCACTGAAGCTTTCTTT	CASSSQGRVTEAFF
TRBV27	NA	NA	TRBJ2-5	TGTGCCAGCAGTTTAATAGGAACAAACCCAGAGACCCAGTACTTC	CASSLIGTNPETQYF
TRBV11-3	TRBD2	few	TRBJ2-1	TGTGCCAGCAGCTTAGTTGTGCGGGAGGGCCGAGAGACCCAGTTCTTC	CASSLVVREGRETQFF
TRBV6-6	TRBD2	NA	TRBJ2-3	TGTGCCAGCAGCGGACTAGTGCAGAGGACAGATACGCAGTATTTT	CASSGLVQRTDTQYF
TRBV6-1	TRBD1	NA	TRBJ2-1	TGTGCCTCGCTCGGGACAGGGGGCGGGTACGAGCAGTTCTTC	CASLGTGGGYEQFF
TRBV6-1	TRBD2	NA	TRBJ2-3	TGTGCCAGCAGTGACAGTGCGGGAGGCGCAGATACGCAGTATTTT	CASSDSAGGADTQYF
TRBV6-1	TRBD1	NA	TRBJ2-7	TGTGCCAGCAGTGAAAGAGTAGGGGGCCTCTACGAGCAGTACTTC	CASSERVGGLYEQYF
TRBV6-5	NA	NA	TRBJ2-1	TGTGCCAGCAGTTACCATCCCCGCGGCTCCTACAATGAGCAGTTCTTC	CASSYHPRGSYNEQFF
TRBV6-1	NA	few	TRBJ2-1	TGTGCCAGCAAGACCTTGACCTACAGCGGCGAATACGAGCAGTTCTTC	CASKTLTYSGEYEQFF
TRBV27	TRBD2	few	TRBJ2-5	TGTGCCAGCAGTCTCGGATATCGGGAGGCTCAAGAGACCCAGTACTTC	CASSLGYREAQETQYF
TRBV27	TRBD2	few	TRBJ2-1	TGTGCCAGCAGTTTGCGACTAGCGTACAATGAGCAGTTCTTC	CASSLRLAYNEQFF
TRBV5-4	TRBD1	NA	TRBJ1-2	TGTGCCAGCAGCGAGGGACAGGGGTCCGGCTACACCTTC	CASSEGQGSGYTF
TRBV6-5	NA	few	TRBJ2-3	TGTGCCAGCAGTTACGTGGCTAGCGAGACAGATACGCAGTATTTT	CASSYVASETDTQYF
TRBV6-5	TRBD2	NA	TRBJ2-1	TGTGCCAGCAACCGAGGACTAGCGGGAAGGGATGAGCAGTTCTTC	CASNRGLAGRDEQFF
TRBV7-2	NA	few	TRBJ2-5	TGTGCCAGCAGCTTAGTTGACTACCAAGAGACCCAGTACTTC	CASSLVDYQETQYF
TRBV12-3/TRBV12-4	TRBD2	medium-sized	TRBJ2-7	TGTGCCAGCAGTCCCTCGCGGGAGGGCGAGCAGTACTTC	CASSPSREGEQYF
TRBV6-1	NA	hyperexpanded	TRBJ2-5	TGTGCCAGCAGTGAACGGGAGCAAGAGACCCAGTACTTC	CASSEREQETQYF
TRBV27	NA	few	TRBJ2-1	TGTGCCAGCAGTTGGGCTTACGGCCCGTCCCATGAGCAGTTCTTC	CASSWAYGPSHEQFF
TRBV6-1	NA	NA	TRBJ1-1	TGTGCCAGCAGTGAATATAGCAAATACACTGAAGCTTTCTTT	CASSEYSKYTEAFF
TRBV6-1	NA	medium-sized	TRBJ2-1	TGTGCCAGCAGTTCGACAGGACCCTACGAGCAGTTCTTC	CASSSTGPYEQFF
TRBV11-3	NA	NA	TRBJ2-1	TGTGCCAGCAGCCAGGAACTAGCAGCTGAGCAGTTCTTC	CASSQELAAEQFF
TRBV6-1	NA	NA	TRBJ2-1	TGTGCCAGCAAGTGGAACGACGGTACCTACGAGCAGTTCTTC	CASKWNDGTYEQFF
TRBV6-5	NA	NA	TRBJ2-1	TGTGCCAGCAGTTATATGGCCTACAATGAGCAGTTCTTC	CASSYMAYNEQFF
TRBV12-3/TRBV12-4	TRBD1	once	TRBJ2-1	TGTGCCAGCAGACAAGGGACAGTATACAATGAGCAGTTCTTC	CASRQGTVYNEQFF
TRBV12-5	NA	NA	TRBJ2-3	TGTGCTAGTGGTTTGGTACTTGGCGGGAAAACAGGGGAATGCGCAGATACGCAGTATTTT	CASGLVLGGKTGECADTQYF
TRBV6-8	TRBD1	few	TRBJ2-1	TGTGCCAGCAGTTATTACAGGGGCGGTGGGTACAATGAGCAGTTCTTC	CASSYYRGGGYNEQFF
TRBV6-5	TRBD1	NA	TRBJ2-1	TGTGCCAGCAGTTACCTGGGACAGGCCTACAATGAGCAGTTCTTC	CASSYLGQAYNEQFF
TRBV6-6	NA	medium-sized	TRBJ2-1	TGTGCCAGCAGTTACCGACGCACGGGGGCGCCCCAGTTCTTC	CASSYRRTGAPQFF
TRBV7-2	NA	medium-sized	TRBJ2-3	TGTGCCAGCAGCTTTCATAGGGAGGCCCAGTTATTC	CASSFHREAQLF
TRBV6-1	NA	large	TRBJ2-1	TGTGCCAGCAAAAGCGCCTCTAAGCGGGAGCAGTTCTTC	CASKSASKREQFF
TRBV6-1	TRBD1	hyperexpanded	TRBJ2-7	TGTGCCAGCTCCCCCTGGGACAGGGTGTCCTACGAGCAGTACTTC	CASSPWDRVSYEQYF
TRBV6-1	NA	NA	TRBJ2-1	TGTGCCATCCTCGGGGGGCGGGAGTACAACAATGAGCAGTTCTTC	CAILGGREYNNEQFF
TRBV7-2	TRBD2	large	TRBJ2-7	TGTGCCAGCAGCTTAGATCCTAGCGGCTACGAGCAGTACTTC	CASSLDPSGYEQYF
TRBV7-2	TRBD2	large	TRBJ2-7	TGTGCCAGCAATCCGGGGGGGACCATAACCTACGAGCAGTACTTC	CASNPGGTITYEQYF
TRBV10-3	NA	NA	TRBJ2-7	TGTGCCATCAGTGTGGAGCGGACCTACGAGCAGTACTTC	CAISVERTYEQYF
TRBV6-1	NA	large	TRBJ2-3	TGTGCCAGCAGTGTGAGCAGCACAGATACGCAGTATTTT	CASSVSSTDTQYF